The 29 T cell receptor beta chains listed next were all sequenced from one sample in a study of cytomegalovirus exposure and HLA in healthy donors. This PCR relied on a set of 60 Vbeta primers and 13 Jbeta primers. Assay: immunoSEQ multiplex PCR; the TCRdb copy retains only in-frame clones and omits some. Its listing shows 60,000 to 90,000 clones. Sequencing was carried out using PBMCs. These receptors were taken from a woman aged 40 to 55 in good health and CMV-seropositive.

This chain uses TRBV27 with TRBJ2-2; unclear D gene. Germline CDR1 reads MNHEY; CDR2 reads SMNVEV (reference sequence). The CDR3 sequence is 13 residues long. V was pared by 5 bases and J by 1 base, with 5 bases between. The CDR3 coding sequence is TGTGCCAGCAGTCGCGGGAACACCGGGGAGCTGTTTTTT. The encoded protein is CASSRGNTGELFF.

This chain joins TRBV4-3 and TRBJ1-6; no clear D gene. With 4 bases removed from V and 0 bases from J, the gap between germline ends came to 13 bases. CDR3 size: 17 residues. Germline lookup yields CDR1 LGHNA and CDR2 YSLEER. CDR3: CASSPEVRSSYNSPLHF. In nucleotides, the CDR3 is TGCGCCAGCAGCCCAGAGGTCCGTAGCTCCTATAATTCACCCCTCCACTTT.

The rearrangement uses TRBV19 and TRBJ1-1; D is ambiguous. CDR1 and CDR2 from the germline V gene are LNHDA and SQIVND (reference sequence). Trimming removed 8 bases from V and 9 bases from J, with 25 bases in between. This CDR3 has 15 residues. DNA of the CDR3: TGTGCCAGTTTTACTCCCGGAGGTGCGGGTGATAAAGCTTTCTTT. Translation: CASFTPGGAGDKAFF. The full variable domain, its missing parts supplied by reference TRBV19 and TRBJ1-1, is DGGITQSPKYLFRKEGQNVTLSCEQNLNHDAMYWYRQDPGQGLRLIYYSQIVNDFQKGDIAEGYSVSREKKESFPLTVTSAQKNPTAFYLCASFTPGGAGDKAFFGQGTRLTVV.

V and J are TRBV10-3 and TRBJ2-6; 7 bases are shared with TRBD1. From germline, CDR1 is ENHRY and CDR2 SYGVKD. The V and J ends lost 3 bases and 2 bases, in that order; junction bases with no gene match: 7. The CDR3 contains 17 residues. In nucleotides, the CDR3 is TGTGCCATCAGTGAAAAGGAAGGGGGCGCTGGGGCCAACGTCCTGACTTTC. Its protein product is CAISEKEGGAGANVLTF.

Regarding this clone: The sample has other DNA sequences that encode this CDR3 too. This rearrangement joins TRBV20-1 to TRBJ2-5; D uncertain. The CDR3 consists of 11 residues. Trimming pared 3 bases from V and 4 bases from J, leaving 6 bases between. Germline-derived CDR1 and CDR2 are DFQATT and SNEGSKA (reference sequence). This CDR3 is CSARPGETQYF. The CDR3 DNA is TGCAGTGCTAGGCCGGGAGAGACCCAGTACTTC.

V usage is TRBV7-9 and J usage is TRBJ1-5; D might be TRBD1 (5 bases). V was shortened by 1 base and J by 1 base, with 8 bases between the two germline ends. The CDR3 spans 15 residues. Germline V gene data show CDR1 as SEHNR and CDR2 as FQNEAQ (reference sequence). The CDR3 sequence: CASSLVGVSNQPQHF. DNA of the CDR3: TGTGCCAGCAGCTTAGTAGGGGTCAGCAATCAGCCCCAGCATTTT.

As concerns this clone: The CDR3 does not close with the conserved phenylalanine or tryptophan, likely indicating a read error. The DNA is omitted, as the CDR3 cannot be located on it reliably, and the CDR3 follows TCRdb's listing. The J gene is TRBJ2-7, the V gene TRBV5-8; the D segment call TRBD1 is taken from the table without a DNA check. Germline loops: CDR1 SGHTS, CDR2 YDEGEE. The CDR3 has 10 residues if both end residues are counted. This CDR3 is CASSRPGQQY.

The rearrangement links TRBV5-1 to TRBJ2-7; TRBD1 is a possible D gene (5 bases). CDR1 SGHRS and CDR2 YFSETQ come from the germline V gene. This CDR3 is built from 16 residues. V was pared by 4 bases and J by 0 bases, with 17 bases between. The CDR3 loop reads CASSRATGRSSYEQYF. CDR3 DNA: TGCGCCAGCAGCCGCGCAACAGGCCGAAGCTCCTACGAGCAGTACTTC. The whole variable domain, filled in from reference TRBV5-1 and TRBJ2-7, reads KAGVTQTPRYLIKTRGQQVTLSCSPISGHRSVSWYQQTPGQGLQFLFEYFSETQRNKGNFPGRFSGRQFSNSRSEMNVSTLELGDSALYLCASSRATGRSSYEQYFGPGTRLTVT.

A note on this clone: The conserved phenylalanine or tryptophan normally closing the CDR3 is absent here, so this likely arose from a read error. The chain links TRBV11-2 to TRBJ1-2; D gene uncertain. Germline CDR1 is SGHAT and CDR2 is FQNNGV. CDR3 length: 12 residues. Trimming removed 1 base at V and 4 bases at J, with 4 bases between. DNA for the CDR3: TGTGCCAGCAGCTTAGGGGGCTATGGCTACACCTCC. It is translated as CASSLGGYGYTS.

The chain combines TRBV7-9 with TRBJ1-1; 7 bases are shared with TRBD1. CDR3 length: 14 amino acids. Germline loops: CDR1 SEHNR, CDR2 FQNEAQ (reference sequence). V was pared by 1 base and J by 6 bases, with 5 bases of the junction left unmatched. CDR3: CASSLGGQASEAFF. The CDR3 DNA sequence: TGTGCCAGCAGCTTAGGTGGACAGGCCTCTGAAGCTTTCTTT.

The chain combines TRBV5-6 with TRBJ2-1; 10 nucleotides match TRBD2. J lost 6 bases, V lost 4 bases, and 7 bases had no gene match. The CDR3 loop spans 15 amino acids. Germline V gives CDR1 SGHDT, CDR2 YYEEEE. The CDR3 bases are TGTGCCAGCAGCGGAAGCGGGGGGGCCGGCAATGAGCAGTTCTTC. Residues: CASSGSGGAGNEQFF. The whole variable domain, filled in from reference TRBV5-6 and TRBJ2-1, reads DAGVTQSPTHLIKTRGQQVTLRCSPKSGHDTVSWYQQALGQGPQFIFQYYEEEERQRGNFPDRFSGHQFPNYSSELNVNALLLGDSALYLCASSGSGGAGNEQFFGPGTRLTVL.

The chain combines TRBV30 with TRBJ1-1, with TRBD1 as a possible D gene (5 bases). The ends were cut back, 6 bases at V and 0 bases at J, with 17 bases in the middle. The CDR3 spans 15 residues. In germline, CDR1 is GTSNPN, CDR2 SVGIG (reference sequence). The CDR3 loop is CACVSGRFMNTEAFF. The DNA for the CDR3 is TGTGCCTGTGTTTCAGGGAGGTTCATGAACACTGAAGCTTTCTTT.

CDR3 nucleotides: TGTGCCAGCAGCGACCGGAGGGGGGACAGGGGGCCCCAAGAGACCCAGTACTTC. Translation: CASSDRRGDRGPQETQYF. The chain couples TRBV9 to TRBJ2-5; 12 bases map to TRBD1. V was pared by 3 bases and J by 1 base, with 10 bases of the junction left unmatched. CDR3 length equals 18 residues. Germline CDR1 reads SGDLS; CDR2 reads YYNGEE.

V is TRBV7-2 and J is TRBJ2-1; 11 bases line up with TRBD2. CDR3 length: 15 amino acids. CDR1 is SGHTA, CDR2 FQGNSA, per germline. Trimming at V came to 7 bases and at J to 4 bases, leaving 6 bases not matched to a gene. CDR3 loop: CASTASGGRYNEQFF. The CDR3 DNA is TGTGCCAGCACGGCTAGCGGGGGGCGTTACAATGAGCAGTTCTTC. The variable domain in full, with the rest retrieved from reference TRBV7-2 and TRBJ2-1, is GAGVSQSPSNKVTEKGKDVELRCDPISGHTALYWYRQSLGQGLEFLIYFQGNSAPDKSGLPSDRFSAERTGGSVSTLTIQRTQQEDSAVYLCASTASGGRYNEQFFGPGTRLTVL.

The chain couples TRBV19 to TRBJ2-3; 10 positions match TRBD2. The germline gives CDR1 LNHDA, CDR2 SQIVND (reference sequence). CDR3 length: 17 amino acids. V lost 3 bases and J lost 1; bases outside the gene matches: 7. The CDR3 nucleotides read TGTGCCAGTAGTATTTCTTCCGGGACTAGCGGCACAGATACGCAGTATTTT. As protein: CASSISSGTSGTDTQYF. The full variable domain, with the rest looked up from reference TRBV19 and TRBJ2-3, is DGGITQSPKYLFRKEGQNVTLSCEQNLNHDAMYWYRQDPGQGLRLIYYSQIVNDFQKGDIAEGYSVSREKKESFPLTVTSAQKNPTAFYLCASSISSGTSGTDTQYFGPGTRLTVL.

The chain has TRBV6-5 and TRBJ2-7; 9 bases fit TRBD1. The germline CDR1 and CDR2 sequences are MNHEY and SVGAGI. The CDR3 runs 14 residues. V lost 8 bases to trimming and J lost 6 bases; unmatched junction nucleotides: 11. CDR3 protein: CASEIGQGTGEQYF. CDR3 DNA: TGTGCCAGCGAGATCGGACAGGGGACCGGCGAGCAGTACTTC.

The rearrangement joins TRBV5-1 to TRBJ1-1; no clear D gene. Germline V gene data show CDR1 as SGHRS and CDR2 as YFSETQ. V shed 2 bases and J shed 0 bases, with 5 bases lying between them. The CDR3 contains 13 residues. DNA for the CDR3: TGCGCCAGCAGCTTTGAGATGAACACTGAAGCTTTCTTT. This translates into CASSFEMNTEAFF.

Written as DNA, the CDR3 is TGTGCCACCAGCGACTACACAGATACGCAGTATTTT. The encoded protein is CATSDYTDTQYF. The rearrangement uses TRBV15 and TRBJ2-3; D is perhaps TRBD2 (5 bases). Germline V CDR1 and CDR2: LNHNV, YYDKDF (reference sequence). The germline V and J ends were trimmed by 5 bases and 2 bases, with 5 bases remaining between them. CDR3 length: 12 residues. Using reference TRBV15 and TRBJ2-3 for the parts outside the CDR3, the full variable domain is DAMVIQNPRYQVTQFGKPVTLSCSQTLNHNVMYWYQQKSSQAPKLLFHYYDKDFNNEADTPDNFQSRRPNTSFCFLDIRSPGLGDTAMYLCATSDYTDTQYFGPGTRLTVL.

This chain connects TRBV5-6 to TRBJ1-2; D is undetermined. The V end was cut by 0 bases, the J end by 8 bases, with 5 bases between. The CDR3 totals 11 residues. The germline V gene encodes CDR1 SGHDT and CDR2 YYEEEE. This chain's CDR3 is CASSLGAGYTF. Written as DNA, the CDR3 is TGTGCCAGCAGCTTGGGAGCGGGCTACACCTTC.

The rearrangement joins TRBV23-1 to TRBJ1-1; TRBD1 matches 9 bases. TRBV23-1 is treated as an ORF (open reading frame) with a function not yet certain. V gave up 0 bases and J gave up 3 bases; unmatched junction bases: 17. The CDR3 runs 20 residues. DNA of the CDR3: TGCGCCAGCAGTCAATCGGAGAATAAGAGGGACAGGGAAAGTTACACTGAAGCTTTCTTT. Translated, it gives CASSQSENKRDRESYTEAFF.

The chain carries TRBV4-2 and TRBJ1-1; D remains ambiguous. The CDR3 spans 14 residues. V dropped 8 bases and J dropped 2 bases, with 15 bases sitting between them. In germline, CDR1 is LGHNA, CDR2 YNFKEQ. The CDR3 here is CASHDPATNTEAFF. DNA of the CDR3: TGTGCCAGCCACGACCCGGCGACTAACACTGAAGCTTTCTTT.

The chain recombines TRBV7-2 with TRBJ2-6, with 8 bases aligning to TRBD1. V dropped 3 bases and J dropped 2; count of bases not matched to a gene: 0. CDR1 SGHTA and CDR2 FQGNSA come from the germline V gene. This CDR3 comprises 15 residues. The CDR3 here is CASSLTGAGANVLTF. As DNA, the CDR3 is TGTGCCAGCAGCTTGACAGGGGCTGGGGCCAACGTCCTGACTTTC.

The CDR3 loop is CASSPGQGSSGNTIYF. DNA for the CDR3: TGTGCCAGCAGTCCCGGGCAGGGGAGCTCTGGAAACACCATATATTTT. The chain has TRBV7-9 and TRBJ1-3; D may be TRBD1 (6 bases). Germline CDR1 SEHNR, CDR2 FQNEAQ (reference sequence). CDR3 length: 16 residues. V lost 6 bases to trimming and J lost 0 bases, with 15 bases between them.

This chain joins TRBV6-1 and TRBJ1-1, with 8 bases fitting TRBD1. Looked up from germline, CDR1 is MNHNS and CDR2 is SASEGT. The CDR3 spans 16 residues. V trimming: 2 bases; J trimming: 5 bases; junction bases outside the gene matches: 10. The CDR3 reads CASSEPRRGPRTEAFF. The DNA of the CDR3 is TGTGCCAGCAGTGAACCCCGCAGGGGGCCGAGGACTGAAGCTTTCTTT.

The rearrangement uses TRBV9 and TRBJ2-1; D is possibly TRBD2 (6 bases). Trimming removed 0 bases at V and 0 bases at J, with 10 bases between. The V gene's germline CDR1 is SGDLS and CDR2 YYNGEE. This CDR3 contains 16 residues. The CDR3 loop is CASSVGREHSYNEQFF. The CDR3 nucleotides are TGTGCCAGCAGCGTAGGCCGGGAGCACTCCTACAATGAGCAGTTCTTC.

The chain recombines TRBV19 with TRBJ1-2, with D uncertain. Trimming removed 7 bases from V and 5 bases from J, with 20 bases in between. The CDR3 is 15 residues long. In germline, CDR1 is LNHDA, CDR2 SQIVND (reference sequence). In DNA, the CDR3 is TGTGCCAGTATTGAGGAGGCAAGCTTCGGGTATGGCTACACCTTC. Residues: CASIEEASFGYGYTF. Variable domain in full (rest from reference TRBV19 and TRBJ1-2): DGGITQSPKYLFRKEGQNVTLSCEQNLNHDAMYWYRQDPGQGLRLIYYSQIVNDFQKGDIAEGYSVSREKKESFPLTVTSAQKNPTAFYLCASIEEASFGYGYTFGSGTRLTVV.

Comment on this clone: The junction differs from germline at one of its ends, possibly a read error. V and J are TRBV12-5 and TRBJ1-5; 12 nucleotides line up with TRBD1. Germline V CDR1 and CDR2: LGHNT, FRNRAP. This CDR3 is built from 19 residues. The CDR3 here is CASGSEEGDRGLLDQPQHF. The CDR3, as DNA: TGTGCTAGTGGTTCCGAAGAAGGGGACAGGGGGCTTTTGGATCAACCCCAGCATTTT. The full variable domain, with the rest looked up from reference TRBV12-5 and TRBJ1-5, is DARVTQTPRHKVTEMGQEVTMRCQPILGHNTVFWYRQTMMQGLELLAYFRNRAPLDDSGMPKDRFSAEMPDATLATLKIQPSEPRDSAVYFCASGSEEGDRGLLDQPQHFGDGTRLSIL.

The chain links TRBV9 to TRBJ2-3; the match to TRBD2 covers 13 bases. The CDR3 spans 20 residues. CDR1 and CDR2 (germline): SGDLS, YYNGEE. V shed 1 base, J shed 0 bases, and the junction held 11 bases outside the gene matches. The CDR3 spells CASSVNPRTSGGTSTDTQYF. DNA of the CDR3: TGTGCCAGCAGCGTAAACCCACGGACTAGCGGGGGTACTAGCACAGATACGCAGTATTTT.

V is TRBV2 and J is TRBJ1-6, with D possibly TRBD1 on 6 matching bases. Germline V gene sequence: CDR1 SNHLY, CDR2 FYNNEI. This CDR3 spans 15 amino acids. Trimming cost V 2 bases and J 6 bases, with 11 bases left between them. The CDR3 region has the DNA TGTGCCAGCAGTGAAAAGACAGGCGGTAATTCACCCCTCCACTTT. Its protein product is CASSEKTGGNSPLHF.